Below, 27 T cell receptor beta chains from the same sample are listed, as sequenced in a study of CD4 T cells in relation to SARS-CoV-2 and coronaviruses. TCRdb's table, derived via immunoSEQ multiplex PCR, lists solely in-frame clones and lacks some. The sample carries approximately 36,000 clones, 77% recorded once. The antigens these receptors bind are not known. Sample: memory CD4+ T cells from PBMCs, cultured in vitro. These receptors were taken from an adult with COVID-19.

This clone has more than one count but fewer than ten. The J gene is TRBJ1-1, the V gene TRBV28, with D unresolved. Germline-derived CDR1 and CDR2 are MDHEN and SYDVKM. This CDR3 comprises 11 residues. V was trimmed by 6 bases and J by 10 bases, leaving 12 bases between them. The CDR3 bases are TGTGCCAGCAGCCCATCCACCGGAGCTTTCTTT. Amino acids: CASSPSTGAFF.

This chain uses TRBV27 with TRBJ1-1; D may be TRBD1 (6 bases). Trimming took 5 bases from V and 3 from J, leaving 16 bases between them. This CDR3 comprises 15 residues. Germline V CDR1 and CDR2: MNHEY, SMNVEV (reference sequence). The CDR3 loop is CASSTDPGAYTEAFF. DNA of the CDR3: TGTGCCAGCAGTACGGACCCGGGGGCATACACTGAAGCTTTCTTT.

V usage is TRBV6-4 and J usage is TRBJ1-6; weak D call: TRBD1 (5 bases). The germline CDR1 and CDR2 sequences are MRHNA and SNTAGT. The CDR3 runs to 13 residues. Trimming pared 5 bases from V and 6 bases from J, leaving 8 bases between. CDR3 protein: CASSSTVNSPLHF. Here the CDR3 DNA reads TGTGCCAGCAGTTCGACAGTTAATTCACCCCTCCACTTT.

This rearrangement joins TRBV6-5 to TRBJ1-5; D remains unclear. CDR1 is MNHEY, CDR2 SVGAGI, per germline. The CDR3 is made up of 14 amino acids. V lost 0 bases and J lost 0, with 3 bases in between. The CDR3: CASSYSRSNQPQHF. In nucleotides, the CDR3 is TGTGCCAGCAGTTACTCGCGTAGCAATCAGCCCCAGCATTTT.

The rearrangement uses TRBV24-1 and TRBJ2-1, with D perhaps TRBD2 (5 bases). The ends were cut back, 7 bases at V and 0 bases at J, with 21 bases in the middle. This CDR3 comprises 18 residues. Per the germline V gene, CDR1 is KGHDR and CDR2 is SFDVKD. DNA for the CDR3: TGTGCCACCAGCATGGGCCGCGGCGGGCGAAGCTCCTACAATGAGCAGTTCTTC. This sequence encodes CATSMGRGGRSSYNEQFF.

This sequence joins TRBV19 and TRBJ1-4; D is unresolved. Trimming left V 4 bases short and J 0 bases short, with 9 bases between. Germline-derived CDR1 and CDR2 are LNHDA and SQIVND (reference sequence). The CDR3 consists of 15 residues. For the CDR3, the DNA is TGTGCCAGTAGTAAATACGGTGCAACTAATGAAAAACTGTTTTTT. Translating gives CASSKYGATNEKLFF.

This CDR3 is CASSVEGISGASPLHF. CDR3 bases: TGTGCCAGCAGCGTAGAGGGGATCTCAGGGGCTTCACCCCTCCACTTT. The chain employs TRBV9 and TRBJ1-6; weak D call: TRBD1 (6 bases). This CDR3 has 16 amino acids. Germline loops: CDR1 SGDLS, CDR2 YYNGEE. The V and J ends lost 0 bases and 9 bases respectively, with 16 bases between them.

The V and J genes are TRBV10-3 and TRBJ2-5; D unclear. The V end was cut by 4 bases, the J end by 5 bases, with 5 bases between. CDR1 and CDR2 from the germline V gene are ENHRY and SYGVKD. CDR3 length: 11 residues. The CDR3 is CAISVGETQYF. CDR3 bases: TGTGCCATCAGTGTAGGGGAGACCCAGTACTTC.

The chain combines TRBV11-2 with TRBJ2-1, with 14 nucleotides matching TRBD2. There are 14 residues in the CDR3. CDR1 SGHAT and CDR2 FQNNGV come from the germline V gene. V dropped 1 base and J dropped 13; count of bases not matched to a gene: 3. Here the CDR3 reads CASSLGTSGGNQFF. The CDR3 DNA reads TGTGCCAGCAGCTTAGGGACTAGCGGGGGGAACCAGTTCTTC.

V usage is TRBV2 and J usage is TRBJ2-7, with D possibly matching TRBD2 (5 bases). Trimming took 5 bases from V and 0 from J, leaving 5 bases between them. The CDR3 has 12 amino acids. Looked up from germline, CDR1 is SNHLY and CDR2 is FYNNEI. Here the CDR3 reads CASSRDSYEQYF. CDR3 in DNA: TGTGCCAGCAGTCGGGACTCCTACGAGCAGTACTTC.

In DNA form, the CDR3 reads TGTGCCAGCAGACCCGACTGGGCGGGGAAACTGTTTTTT. Translating gives CASRPDWAGKLFF. This chain joins TRBV28 and TRBJ1-4, with D uncertain. V was shortened by 6 bases and J by 11 bases, with 16 bases between the two germline ends. This CDR3 spans 13 amino acids. The germline V gene encodes CDR1 MDHEN and CDR2 SYDVKM.

V is TRBV19 and J is TRBJ1-4; D might be TRBD1 (5 bases). The CDR3 runs 10 residues. The V gene lost 8 bases and the J gene lost 7 bases, with 5 bases spanning the gap. The V gene's germline CDR1 is LNHDA and CDR2 SQIVND (reference sequence). CDR3 bases: TGTGCCAGTGGGGGTGAAAAACTGTTTTTT. Translation gives CASGGEKLFF.

This chain uses TRBV5-4 with TRBJ2-3, with D possibly TRBD2 on 5 matching bases. The germline V gene has CDR1 SGHNT and CDR2 YYREEE (reference sequence). With 4 bases removed from V and 5 bases from J, the gap between germline ends came to 11 bases. This CDR3 comprises 13 residues. The CDR3 region is CASSPPAGDTQYF. The CDR3 nucleotides are TGTGCCAGCAGCCCGCCGGCGGGAGATACGCAGTATTTT.

V is TRBV7-3 and J is TRBJ2-2, with 11 positions matching TRBD2. Looked up from germline, CDR1 is SGHTA and CDR2 is FQGTGA. The CDR3 totals 18 residues. Trimming at V came to 5 bases and at J to 2 bases, leaving 10 bases not matched to a gene. The CDR3 bases are TGTGCCAGCAGCCCTATTGGGACTAGCGGATCCAACACCGGGGAGCTGTTTTTT. Protein product: CASSPIGTSGSNTGELFF.

V usage is TRBV6-4 and J usage is TRBJ1-5; D is unclear. Germline V gene lookup returns CDR1 MRHNA and CDR2 SNTAGT. The CDR3 is 13 residues long. Between the trimmed V and J ends, which lost 9 bases and 8 bases, there was a span of 17 bases. The CDR3 reads CASVPPELKPQHF. The CDR3 nucleotides read TGTGCCAGTGTCCCGCCGGAGCTGAAGCCCCAGCATTTT.

The chain is built from TRBV29-1 and TRBJ1-1, with D unclear. CDR1 and CDR2 from the germline V gene are SQVTM and ANQGSEA. V was cut by 1 base and J by 0 bases, with 6 bases left in between. CDR3 length equals 13 residues. CDR3 sequence (DNA): TGCAGCGTTGAAGTAGGCCTGAACACTGAAGCTTTCTTT. It codes for CSVEVGLNTEAFF.

This sequence joins TRBV28 and TRBJ2-7; TRBD2 aligns across 13 bases. Germline assignment: CDR1 MDHEN and CDR2 SYDVKM. There are 13 residues in the CDR3. V was pared by 6 bases and J by 8 bases, with 4 bases of the junction left unmatched. The CDR3 bases are TGTGCCAGCAGCCCTGGGACTAGCGGGAAGCAGTACTTC. Protein: CASSPGTSGKQYF.

The chain employs TRBV7-3 and TRBJ2-1; TRBD2 agrees at 14 bases. The germline CDR1 and CDR2 sequences are SGHTA and FQGTGA. After removal of 4 bases from V and 9 bases from J, the junction contained 5 bases not matched to a gene. The CDR3 runs 15 residues. The CDR3 sequence: CASSSGTSGSSEQFF. In nucleotides, the CDR3 is TGTGCCAGCAGCTCCGGGACTAGCGGGAGTAGTGAGCAGTTCTTC.

This clone was picked up a small number of times. The rearrangement joins TRBV5-6 to TRBJ1-1; no definite D call. With 3 bases removed from V and 2 bases from J, the gap between germline ends came to 8 bases. CDR3 size: 13 residues. CDR1 is SGHDT, CDR2 YYEEEE, per germline. CDR3 residues: CASSYLLNTEAFF. DNA for the CDR3: TGTGCCAGCAGCTACCTACTAAACACTGAAGCTTTCTTT.

A single count supports this clone. The rearrangement uses TRBV7-9 and TRBJ1-4, with D possibly TRBD1 on 5 matching bases. CDR3 length: 16 residues. V lost 5 bases to trimming and J lost 8 bases, with 21 bases between them. In germline, CDR1 is SEHNR, CDR2 FQNEAQ (reference sequence). The CDR3 bases are TGTGCCAGCAGCCCAACCGCCGGGGCAGGGAACGAAAAACTGTTTTTT. This gives the protein CASSPTAGAGNEKLFF. The full variable domain, rest sourced from reference TRBV7-9 and TRBJ1-4, is DTGVSQNPRHKITKRGQNVTFRCDPISEHNRLYWYRQTLGQGPEFLTYFQNEAQLEKSRLLSDRFSAERPKGSFSTLEIQRTEQGDSAMYLCASSPTAGAGNEKLFFGSGTQLSVL.

The V gene is TRBV19, the J gene TRBJ1-1; a possible D gene is TRBD1 (6 bases). The germline gives CDR1 LNHDA, CDR2 SQIVND (reference sequence). This CDR3 has 14 amino acids. The V and J ends lost 2 bases and 3 bases respectively, with 10 bases between them. CDR3 DNA: TGTGCCAGTAGTATATTACAGGGAGACACTGAAGCTTTCTTT. Translated, it gives CASSILQGDTEAFF.

The chain links TRBV6-6 to TRBJ1-5; a weak D match, TRBD1 (6 bases). Trimming removed 6 bases at V and 6 bases at J, with 18 bases between. This CDR3 is 15 amino acids long. CDR1 MNHNY and CDR2 SVGAGI come from the germline V gene (reference sequence). The CDR3 region is CASSHRVLGFQPQHF. The CDR3, as DNA: TGTGCCAGCAGCCACAGGGTCCTTGGGTTTCAGCCCCAGCATTTT.

This clone was recorded once. The chain links TRBV19 to TRBJ2-7; tentatively, D is TRBD2 (6 bases). Trimming cost V 4 bases and J 6 bases, with 16 bases left between them. Germline V gene lookup returns CDR1 LNHDA and CDR2 SQIVND (reference sequence). The CDR3 loop spans 14 amino acids. CDR3 bases: TGTGCCAGTAGTAGTAATAGGGACTCCCGCGAGCAGTACTTC. Its translation is CASSSNRDSREQYF.

A single count supports this clone. CDR3 residues: CASSLGPSQYF. The CDR3 DNA follows: TGTGCCAGCAGTCTGGGCCCGTCCCAGTACTTC. The chain uses TRBV28 and TRBJ2-5; no firm D call. Trimming removed 5 bases at V and 9 bases at J, with 10 bases between. The CDR3 is 11 amino acids. Germline lookup yields CDR1 MDHEN and CDR2 SYDVKM.

In its sample, this clone was seen a few times. The chain combines TRBV6-4 with TRBJ1-2; no clear D. Germline CDR1 MRHNA, CDR2 SNTAGT. Trimming took off 8 bases at V and 9 bases at J, with 22 bases between the two ends. This CDR3 spans 14 amino acids. The chain's CDR3 is CASLPPPNVIRYTF. The CDR3 DNA follows: TGTGCCAGCCTTCCCCCCCCAAATGTGATTCGCTACACCTTC.

The V and J genes are TRBV14 and TRBJ1-6, with a tentative D call TRBD1 (6 bases). Deletions cut 6 bases from V and 7 bases from J, with 7 bases between. Germline CDR1 is SGHDN and CDR2 is FVKESK. The CDR3 is 12 amino acids. The CDR3 protein is CASSQGNSPLHF. In DNA form, the CDR3 reads TGTGCCAGCAGTCAGGGGAATTCACCCCTCCACTTT.

In nucleotides, the CDR3 is TGTGCCAGCAGCACCCACAGGAGGAACACTGAAGCTTTCTTT. Translation: CASSTHRRNTEAFF. V gene TRBV28 combines with J gene TRBJ1-1, with D perhaps TRBD1 (5 bases). CDR1 is MDHEN, CDR2 SYDVKM, per germline. The CDR3 totals 14 residues. Trimming took off 6 bases at V and 1 base at J, with 12 bases between the two ends.